A selection of T cell receptor beta chains follows, all from one sample in a study of blood T cell repertoires in COVID-19. Data came from immunoSEQ multiplex PCR; TCRdb stores just in-frame clones and leaves some out. The sample includes around 140,000 clones, roughly 91% of them seen just once. Material for sequencing was peripheral blood. The receptors here all came from a middle-aged man with active or convalescent COVID-19. The CDR3 runs from the conserved cysteine through the conserved F or W. D genes are given only for firm matches. Clone size is stated in some rows and not others, as once, few, many or a class when expanded.

j_call: TRBJ2-7; d_call: TRBD2; v_call: TRBV19; clone_size: few; cdr3_aa: CASSITGTKPYEQYF; cdr3_nt: TGTGCCAGTAGTATAACCGGGACTAAACCCTACGAGCAGTACTTC
j_call: TRBJ2-1; d_call: TRBD2; v_call: TRBV5-6; clone_size: NA; cdr3_aa: CASSPIAGTRSYNEQFF; cdr3_nt: TGTGCCAGCAGCCCTATAGCGGGAACCCGCTCCTACAATGAGCAGTTCTTC
j_call: TRBJ1-2; d_call: NA; v_call: TRBV10-1; clone_size: NA; cdr3_aa: CATGLWAGTKWGGYTF; cdr3_nt: TGCGCCACCGGGTTGTGGGCAGGGACTAAATGGGGAGGCTACACCTTC
j_call: TRBJ2-7; d_call: TRBD1; v_call: TRBV6-5; clone_size: once; cdr3_aa: CASRIETGSGYEQYF; cdr3_nt: TGTGCCAGCAGGATTGAGACAGGGTCGGGCTACGAGCAGTACTTC
j_call: TRBJ2-2; d_call: NA; v_call: TRBV6-5; clone_size: once; cdr3_aa: CASSPVSTGELFF; cdr3_nt: TGTGCCAGCAGCCCCGTGAGCACCGGGGAGCTGTTTTTT
j_call: TRBJ2-5; d_call: TRBD2; v_call: TRBV28; clone_size: once; cdr3_aa: CASSTAGGQYF; cdr3_nt: TGTGCCAGCAGTACGGCGGGGGGCCAGTACTTC
j_call: TRBJ2-7; d_call: TRBD1; v_call: TRBV28; clone_size: NA; cdr3_aa: CASTTQQGSYEQYF; cdr3_nt: TGTGCCAGCACCACCCAACAGGGGTCCTACGAGCAGTACTTC
j_call: TRBJ2-2; d_call: NA; v_call: TRBV7-2; clone_size: once; cdr3_aa: CASRKKTDTGELFF; cdr3_nt: TGTGCCAGCAGAAAAAAAACAGACACCGGGGAGCTGTTTTTT
j_call: TRBJ2-3; d_call: TRBD2; v_call: TRBV6-5; clone_size: NA; cdr3_aa: CASRAGTSATATQYF; cdr3_nt: TGTGCCAGCAGGGCCGGGACTAGCGCTACAGCTACGCAGTATTTT
j_call: TRBJ2-7; d_call: TRBD2; v_call: TRBV24-1; clone_size: NA; cdr3_aa: CATSDHSGEGYEQYF; cdr3_nt: TGTGCCACCAGTGACCATAGCGGGGAAGGCTACGAGCAGTACTTC
j_call: TRBJ1-2; d_call: NA; v_call: TRBV20-1; clone_size: NA; cdr3_aa: CSASPGTGGTNGYTF; cdr3_nt: TGCAGTGCTAGTCCCGGGACGGGAGGGACCAATGGCTACACCTTC
j_call: TRBJ1-1; d_call: NA; v_call: TRBV5-6; clone_size: once; cdr3_aa: CASSFYEAAGDTEAFF; cdr3_nt: TGTGCCAGCAGCTTTTACGAGGCTGCAGGGGACACTGAAGCTTTCTTT
j_call: TRBJ2-7; d_call: NA; v_call: TRBV5-6; clone_size: NA; cdr3_aa: CASSSTDYEQYF; cdr3_nt: TGTGCCAGCAGCTCGACAGACTACGAGCAGTACTTC
j_call: TRBJ2-7; d_call: TRBD1; v_call: TRBV10-3; clone_size: NA; cdr3_aa: CARKKEDRGYEQYF; cdr3_nt: TGTGCCAGGAAAAAGGAGGACAGGGGGTACGAGCAGTACTTC
j_call: TRBJ2-1; d_call: TRBD2; v_call: TRBV19; clone_size: NA; cdr3_aa: CASSVGLAGWYEQFF; cdr3_nt: TGTGCCAGTAGTGTAGGACTAGCGGGTTGGTATGAGCAGTTCTTC
j_call: TRBJ2-3; d_call: TRBD2; v_call: TRBV7-6; clone_size: NA; cdr3_aa: CASSLGASGRADTQYF; cdr3_nt: TGTGCCAGCAGCTTAGGAGCTAGCGGGAGGGCAGATACGCAGTATTTT
j_call: TRBJ1-2; d_call: NA; v_call: TRBV27; clone_size: NA; cdr3_aa: CASSLNVRGYTF; cdr3_nt: TGTGCCAGCAGTTTAAATGTCCGGGGCTACACCTTC
j_call: TRBJ1-2; d_call: TRBD1; v_call: TRBV12-3/TRBV12-4; clone_size: NA; cdr3_aa: CASSLRDSWGYTF; cdr3_nt: TGTGCCAGCAGTTTAAGGGACAGTTGGGGCTACACCTTC
j_call: TRBJ1-6; d_call: NA; v_call: TRBV19; clone_size: NA; cdr3_aa: CASSIGQSSSPLHF; cdr3_nt: TGTGCCAGTAGTATTGGACAATCTTCCTCACCCCTCCACTTT
j_call: TRBJ1-2; d_call: TRBD1; v_call: TRBV6-2/TRBV6-3; clone_size: NA; cdr3_aa: CASSETGSSGYTF; cdr3_nt: TGTGCCAGCAGTGAGACAGGGTCGTCTGGCTACACCTTC
j_call: TRBJ2-5; d_call: NA; v_call: TRBV30; clone_size: NA; cdr3_aa: CAWSTPSGTQYF; cdr3_nt: TGTGCCTGGAGTACCCCCTCAGGGACCCAGTACTTC
j_call: TRBJ2-4; d_call: TRBD1; v_call: TRBV7-9; clone_size: few; cdr3_aa: CASSLGGTGRNIQYF; cdr3_nt: TGTGCCAGCAGCTTAGGGGGGACAGGGCGGAACATTCAGTACTTC
j_call: TRBJ2-7; d_call: TRBD2; v_call: TRBV11-2; clone_size: NA; cdr3_aa: CASSLVASGPRGGSYEQYF; cdr3_nt: TGTGCCAGCAGCTTAGTGGCTAGCGGGCCTAGGGGGGGTAGCTACGAGCAGTACTTC
j_call: TRBJ2-2; d_call: TRBD1; v_call: TRBV19; clone_size: NA; cdr3_aa: CASSTPGGQGAGELFF; cdr3_nt: TGTGCCAGTAGTACCCCCGGGGGACAGGGTGCCGGGGAGCTGTTTTTT
j_call: TRBJ2-2; d_call: NA; v_call: TRBV19; clone_size: NA; cdr3_aa: CASSIDLWGRPANTGELFF; cdr3_nt: TGTGCCAGTAGTATAGATCTATGGGGCAGGCCCGCGAACACCGGGGAGCTGTTTTTT
j_call: TRBJ2-7; d_call: NA; v_call: TRBV6-1; clone_size: few; cdr3_aa: CASSEGGGVPYEQYF; cdr3_nt: TGTGCCAGCAGTGAAGGTGGCGGGGTGCCCTACGAGCAGTACTTC
j_call: TRBJ1-4; d_call: NA; v_call: TRBV5-1; clone_size: NA; cdr3_aa: CASSLVPINEKLFF; cdr3_nt: TGCGCCAGCAGCTTGGTCCCCATTAATGAAAAACTGTTTTTT
j_call: TRBJ1-4; d_call: TRBD1; v_call: TRBV7-9; clone_size: NA; cdr3_aa: CASSLGGTANEKLFF; cdr3_nt: TGTGCCAGCAGCTTAGGAGGGACAGCAAATGAAAAACTGTTTTTT
j_call: TRBJ1-6; d_call: NA; v_call: TRBV6-1; clone_size: NA; cdr3_aa: CASSELQGTSPLHF; cdr3_nt: TGTGCCAGCAGTGAACTTCAGGGGACTTCACCCCTCCACTTT
j_call: TRBJ2-3; d_call: NA; v_call: TRBV18; clone_size: NA; cdr3_aa: CASFVQDTQYF; cdr3_nt: TGTGCCAGCTTCGTACAGGATACGCAGTATTTT
j_call: TRBJ2-2; d_call: NA; v_call: TRBV7-2; clone_size: NA; cdr3_aa: CASSSDFAAGELFF; cdr3_nt: TGTGCCAGCAGCTCGGACTTTGCAGCCGGGGAGCTGTTTTTT
j_call: TRBJ2-2; d_call: NA; v_call: TRBV6-5; clone_size: NA; cdr3_aa: CASSYSRSSFGELFF; cdr3_nt: TGTGCCAGCAGTTACTCGAGAAGTTCCTTTGGGGAGCTGTTTTTT
j_call: TRBJ2-7; d_call: TRBD2; v_call: TRBV4-2; clone_size: few; cdr3_aa: CASSQDLAGVSYEQYF; cdr3_nt: TGTGCCAGCAGCCAAGACCTAGCGGGAGTGTCCTACGAGCAGTACTTC
j_call: TRBJ1-3; d_call: NA; v_call: TRBV5-4; clone_size: once; cdr3_aa: CASSPDRTLGNTIYF; cdr3_nt: TGTGCCAGCAGCCCCGACAGGACCCTTGGAAACACCATATATTTT
j_call: TRBJ2-3; d_call: NA; v_call: TRBV5-5; clone_size: NA; cdr3_aa: CASSLGTLTDTQYF; cdr3_nt: TGTGCCAGCAGCCTTGGGACACTTACAGATACGCAGTATTTT
j_call: TRBJ1-2; d_call: TRBD1; v_call: TRBV5-1; clone_size: NA; cdr3_aa: CASSPGTGNRANYGYTF; cdr3_nt: TGCGCCAGCAGCCCGGGGACAGGGAATAGGGCTAACTATGGCTACACCTTC
j_call: TRBJ1-4; d_call: TRBD1; v_call: TRBV6-5; clone_size: NA; cdr3_aa: CASSYRTGGREKLFF; cdr3_nt: TGTGCCAGCAGTTATCGGACAGGGGGCCGTGAAAAACTGTTTTTT
j_call: TRBJ2-1; d_call: TRBD2; v_call: TRBV5-4; clone_size: NA; cdr3_aa: CASSSPSGGARNEQFF; cdr3_nt: TGTGCCAGCAGCTCGCCTAGCGGGGGGGCCCGTAATGAGCAGTTCTTC
j_call: TRBJ2-2; d_call: NA; v_call: TRBV7-2; clone_size: once; cdr3_aa: CASSRGTGELFF; cdr3_nt: TGTGCCAGCAGCCGAGGGACCGGGGAGCTGTTTTTT
j_call: TRBJ1-6; d_call: NA; v_call: TRBV7-8; clone_size: NA; cdr3_aa: CASSRIIDSNSPLHF; cdr3_nt: TGTGCCAGCAGCCGGATCATTGACTCGAATTCACCCCTCCACTTT
j_call: TRBJ1-3; d_call: NA; v_call: TRBV5-1; clone_size: few; cdr3_aa: CASSLGPDTGNTIYF; cdr3_nt: TGCGCCAGCAGCTTGGGTCCGGACACTGGAAACACCATATATTTT
j_call: TRBJ1-1; d_call: NA; v_call: TRBV3-1/TRBV3-2; clone_size: NA; cdr3_aa: CASSPPAGGGTEAFF; cdr3_nt: TGTGCCAGCAGTCCCCCAGCGGGCGGGGGCACTGAAGCTTTCTTT
j_call: TRBJ2-1; d_call: NA; v_call: TRBV5-1; clone_size: NA; cdr3_aa: CASSFGGIYNEQFF; cdr3_nt: TGCGCCAGCAGCTTTGGGGGGATCTACAATGAGCAGTTCTTC
j_call: TRBJ2-1; d_call: TRBD2; v_call: TRBV5-4; clone_size: NA; cdr3_aa: CASSLSSGRRDEQFF; cdr3_nt: TGTGCCAGCAGCTTGTCCAGCGGGAGGCGCGATGAGCAGTTCTTC
j_call: TRBJ2-1; d_call: TRBD1; v_call: TRBV5-1; clone_size: once; cdr3_aa: CASSLEPGQGLEQFF; cdr3_nt: TGCGCCAGCAGCTTGGAACCGGGACAGGGACTTGAGCAGTTCTTC
j_call: TRBJ2-5; d_call: TRBD2; v_call: TRBV6-6; clone_size: NA; cdr3_aa: CASRDPGGGETQYF; cdr3_nt: TGTGCCAGCAGAGACCCCGGGGGGGGAGAGACCCAGTACTTC
j_call: TRBJ1-6; d_call: TRBD1; v_call: TRBV14; clone_size: NA; cdr3_aa: CASSKRRGGNDSPLHF; cdr3_nt: TGTGCCAGCAGCAAAAGGAGAGGGGGCAATGATTCACCCCTCCACTTT
j_call: TRBJ1-3; d_call: NA; v_call: TRBV12-3/TRBV12-4; clone_size: NA; cdr3_aa: CASSMDRNTIYF; cdr3_nt: TGTGCCAGCAGCATGGACAGAAACACCATATATTTT
j_call: TRBJ2-7; d_call: NA; v_call: TRBV2; clone_size: NA; cdr3_aa: CASGGGAYEQYF; cdr3_nt: TGTGCCAGCGGCGGCGGGGCCTACGAGCAGTACTTC
j_call: TRBJ2-5; d_call: TRBD1; v_call: TRBV5-5; clone_size: NA; cdr3_aa: CASSHSGQGARETQYF; cdr3_nt: TGTGCCAGCAGCCATTCGGGACAGGGGGCAAGGGAGACCCAGTACTTC
j_call: TRBJ2-7; d_call: TRBD1; v_call: TRBV30; clone_size: NA; cdr3_aa: CAWSVPGTGSYEQYF; cdr3_nt: TGTGCCTGGAGTGTTCCCGGGACAGGATCCTACGAGCAGTACTTC
j_call: TRBJ1-2; d_call: NA; v_call: TRBV5-5; clone_size: NA; cdr3_aa: CASSLGGPYGYTF; cdr3_nt: TGTGCCAGCAGCTTGGGGGGCCCATATGGCTACACCTTC
j_call: TRBJ1-2; d_call: TRBD1; v_call: TRBV5-6; clone_size: NA; cdr3_aa: CASTRDRNYGYTF; cdr3_nt: TGTGCCAGCACACGGGACAGGAACTATGGCTACACCTTC
j_call: TRBJ2-1; d_call: TRBD1; v_call: TRBV19; clone_size: NA; cdr3_aa: CASSSEAGTGQFF; cdr3_nt: TGTGCCAGTAGTTCGGAGGCCGGGACAGGTCAGTTCTTC